This is a list of T cell receptor beta chains from one sample in a study of cytomegalovirus exposure and HLA in healthy donors. Here immunoSEQ multiplex PCR was the method, and the copy in TCRdb shows in-frame clones only, minus some. The table shows around 60,000 clones, with 90% occurring only once. Sequencing was carried out using PBMCs. The receptors stem from a man younger than 35 in good health and CMV-seronegative. CDR3s include the opening cysteine and the closing phenylalanine or tryptophan. Fields, in order: J gene, clone size, V gene, D gene, CDR3 protein, CDR3 DNA. D genes are given only for firm matches. Clone size appears in some rows only: once, few, many, or a class for an expanded clone.

TRBJ2-2,-,TRBV13,-,CASSLLRQENTGELFF,TGTGCCAGCAGCTTATTAAGACAGGAGAACACCGGGGAGCTGTTTTTT
TRBJ2-5,-,TRBV11-3,-,CASSFSAQETQYF,TGTGCCAGCAGCTTCTCAGCGCAAGAGACCCAGTACTTC
TRBJ2-1,-,TRBV4-1,TRBD2,CASSHGTSGSYNEQFF,TGCGCCAGCAGTCATGGGACTAGCGGGAGTTACAATGAGCAGTTCTTC
TRBJ2-1,-,TRBV6-1,-,CASRRLVTEQFF,TGTGCCAGCAGGAGACTAGTCACTGAGCAGTTCTTC
TRBJ2-7,-,TRBV9,-,CASSVGSGWRYEQYF,TGTGCCAGCAGCGTGGGTTCAGGATGGCGCTACGAGCAGTACTTC
TRBJ2-3,-,TRBV7-2,-,CASSFGAGHTDTQYF,TGTGCCAGCAGCTTTGGGGCAGGCCACACAGATACGCAGTATTTT
TRBJ2-4,-,TRBV5-1,TRBD2,CASSLRSGSGNIQYF,TGCGCCAGCAGCTTGCGTAGCGGGAGTGGAAACATTCAGTACTTC
TRBJ2-1,once,TRBV7-9,TRBD1,CASSFGQGRDNEQFF,TGTGCCAGCAGCTTCGGACAGGGGCGCGACAATGAGCAGTTCTTC
TRBJ2-2,-,TRBV27,TRBD1,CASSLKVTGAGELFF,TGTGCCAGCAGTTTGAAGGTTACAGGGGCCGGGGAGCTGTTTTTT
TRBJ2-1,-,TRBV27,TRBD1,CASSLSTGGGNEQFF,TGTGCCAGCAGTTTATCGACAGGGGGTGGAAATGAGCAGTTCTTC
TRBJ2-1,-,TRBV4-1,TRBD2,CASSQDLGTSQYNEQFF,TGCGCCAGCAGCCAAGATCTCGGGACTAGTCAGTACAATGAGCAGTTCTTC
TRBJ2-7,-,TRBV7-2,TRBD2,CASSATSGTTYEQYF,TGTGCCAGCAGCGCTACTAGCGGGACAACCTACGAGCAGTACTTC
TRBJ2-2,once,TRBV2,-,CASQGKTVLEGELFF,TGTGCCAGCCAGGGCAAGACAGTCTTGGAGGGGGAGCTGTTTTTT
TRBJ2-1,once,TRBV5-1,TRBD2,CASSYGRGSSYNEQFF,TGCGCCAGCAGCTACGGGCGGGGGAGCTCCTACAATGAGCAGTTCTTC
TRBJ2-5,few,TRBV11-3,-,CASSFRGTSGSGETQYF,TGTGCCAGCAGCTTCAGAGGGACATCGGGATCTGGGGAGACCCAGTACTTC
TRBJ2-1,-,TRBV5-1,TRBD2,CASSRLGTSGYNEQFF,TGCGCCAGCAGCCGACTAGGGACTAGTGGCTACAATGAGCAGTTCTTC
TRBJ1-2,-,TRBV5-1,-,CASSVGVGGLGYGYTF,TGCGCCAGCAGCGTCGGGGTCGGGGGGCTTGGGTATGGCTACACCTTC
TRBJ2-3,-,TRBV6-5,-,CASRLQAADTQYF,TGTGCCAGCCGCTTACAGGCCGCAGATACGCAGTATTTT
TRBJ1-2,-,TRBV28,-,CASSAQVGGAHYTF,TGTGCCAGCAGTGCCCAAGTCGGCGGAGCCCACTACACCTTC
TRBJ2-7,once,TRBV5-4,-,CASSLELNVGEQYF,TGTGCCAGCAGCTTGGAACTAAACGTGGGCGAGCAGTACTTC
TRBJ2-1,-,TRBV12-2,-,CASRLEGGHEQFF,TGTGCAAGTCGCTTAGAGGGGGGGCATGAGCAGTTCTTC
TRBJ1-1,-,TRBV6-5,TRBD1,CASRTGVGTEAFF,TGTGCCAGCAGGACAGGGGTTGGGACTGAAGCTTTCTTT
TRBJ1-4,-,TRBV28,-,CASFSAGAYNEKLFF,TGTGCCAGCTTCTCCGCAGGGGCCTATAATGAAAAACTGTTTTTT
TRBJ2-1,-,TRBV20-1,TRBD2,CSAWGGVEQFF,TGCAGTGCTTGGGGAGGGGTTGAGCAGTTCTTC
TRBJ1-1,-,TRBV6-4,-,CASSAGSNTEAFF,TGTGCCAGCAGTGCGGGGTCGAACACTGAAGCTTTCTTT
TRBJ2-7,-,TRBV6-1,TRBD1,CASGQGTYEQYF,TGTGCCAGCGGACAGGGGACCTACGAGCAGTACTTC
TRBJ2-1,-,TRBV11-2,TRBD2,CASSLTASGSPNEQFF,TGTGCCAGCAGCTTAACAGCTAGCGGAAGTCCCAATGAGCAGTTCTTC
TRBJ1-5,medium-sized,TRBV5-5,TRBD1,CASSLEGQNPYSNQPQHF,TGTGCCAGCAGCTTGGAGGGACAGAACCCCTATAGCAATCAGCCCCAGCATTTT
TRBJ1-2,-,TRBV7-9,TRBD1,CASSLVAPGQGVRGYTF,TGTGCCAGCAGCTTAGTGGCCCCAGGACAGGGAGTTCGTGGCTACACCTTC
TRBJ2-3,-,TRBV5-8,-,CASSLVSGGTDTQYF,TGTGCCAGCAGCTTGGTTAGCGGCGGCACAGATACGCAGTATTTT
TRBJ1-2,-,TRBV5-1,-,CASSTGNYGYTF,TGCGCCAGCAGCACAGGGAACTATGGCTACACCTTC
TRBJ2-7,-,TRBV2,TRBD1,CASRGDRGPYEQYF,TGTGCCAGCAGAGGGGACAGGGGCCCTTACGAGCAGTACTTC
TRBJ1-2,-,TRBV6-5,-,CASSRADSAPYGYTF,TGTGCCAGCAGCCGGGCGGACTCCGCACCCTATGGCTACACCTTC
TRBJ2-3,-,TRBV25-1,-,CASNGGGSFDTQYF,TGTGCCAGCAATGGGGGCGGATCCTTCGATACGCAGTATTTT
TRBJ2-1,few,TRBV11-2,TRBD2,CASSQRASGNEQFF,TGTGCCAGCAGCCAAAGGGCTAGCGGCAATGAGCAGTTCTTC
TRBJ1-5,-,TRBV29-1,-,CSVADLGGQPQHF,TGCAGCGTTGCGGACCTCGGGGGTCAGCCCCAGCATTTT
TRBJ1-3,-,TRBV5-1,TRBD1,CASSPGTVSGNTIYF,TGCGCCAGCAGTCCGGGGACAGTCTCTGGAAACACCATATATTTT
TRBJ2-7,-,TRBV29-1,TRBD2,CSVEDGSGSLGLQWF,TGCAGCGTTGAAGATGGTAGCGGGTCCTTGGGATTGCAGTGGTTC
TRBJ1-2,-,TRBV9,-,CASSVEGARGYTF,TGTGCCAGCAGCGTAGAAGGGGCTCGGGGCTACACCTTC